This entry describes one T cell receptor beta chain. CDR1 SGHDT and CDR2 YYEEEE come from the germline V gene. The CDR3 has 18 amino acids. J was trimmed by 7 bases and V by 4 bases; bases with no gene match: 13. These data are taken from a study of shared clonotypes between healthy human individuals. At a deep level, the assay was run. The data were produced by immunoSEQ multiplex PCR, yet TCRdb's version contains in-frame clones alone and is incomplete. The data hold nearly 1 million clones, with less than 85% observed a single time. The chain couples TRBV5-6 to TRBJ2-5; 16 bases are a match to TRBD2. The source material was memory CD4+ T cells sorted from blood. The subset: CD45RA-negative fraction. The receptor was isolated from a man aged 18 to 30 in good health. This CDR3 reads CASSPGTSGREFKTTQYF. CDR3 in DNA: TGTGCCAGCAGCCCGGGGACTAGCGGGAGGGAGTTCAAGACGACCCAGTACTTC.